This T cell receptor beta chain appears in the sequencing data of a study of cytomegalovirus exposure and HLA in healthy donors. This clone has a handful of counts. The study ran its PCR with 60 Vbeta and 13 Jbeta primers. Using immunoSEQ multiplex PCR, the repertoire was profiled, and TCRdb retains in-frame clones only, with some absent. The data hold about 160,000 clones, with 80% to 85% observed a single time. The V gene's germline CDR1 is SGHTS and CDR2 YDEGEE. The CDR3 runs to 13 residues. Trimming removed 3 bases from V and 7 bases from J, with 13 bases in between. This sequence was found in a boy aged 2 to 9 in good health and CMV-seronegative. Source material: PBMCs. The J gene is TRBJ1-1, the V gene TRBV5-8; D is possibly TRBD1 (6 bases). The CDR3, as DNA: TGTGCCAGCAGCTCATCGACAGGAATTGAAGCTTTCTTT. This translates into CASSSSTGIEAFF.